This TCR beta chain was recovered during a study of neurological immune-mediated disorders. Study-wide results and limits: HTLV-1-associated myelopathy had the most TCR clonal expansion, whereas multiple sclerosis had the least (lower than in healthy controls). CDR3 amino acid sequences of expanded clones were not shared across subjects, a result suggesting private repertoires in all groups. When grouped phylogenetically, the repertoires of 18 of the 34 multiple sclerosis patients fell together in one related-CDR3 cluster, which is a possible signature.

V gave up 6 bases and J gave up 1 base, with 11 bases separating them. CDR1 and CDR2 from the germline V gene are SEHNR and FQNEAQ (reference sequence). The CDR3 is made up of 14 amino acids. From the 5' RACE reads, TCRdb called clonotypes with MiXCR, one entry per CDR3 protein. The data show some 86,000 distinct CDR3 sequences, 2% to 3% seen once. The unsorted libraries were prepared from 2 million PBMCs (stored at -80 C). This clonotype was counted at least ten times. Antigen unknown. V and J are TRBV7-9 and TRBJ2-3; D is perhaps TRBD2 (6 bases). The sequencing sample was made of PBMCs. The source is a woman aged 25 to 39 with multiple sclerosis. This CDR3 is CASRTGGGTDTQYF. CDR3 nucleotides: TGTGCCAGCAGAACTGGCGGGGGCACAGATACGCAGTATTTT.